Listed below are T cell receptor beta chains from one sample, sequenced in a study of blood T cell repertoires in COVID-19. Libraries were prepared by immunoSEQ multiplex PCR; TCRdb keeps only in-frame clonotypes and omits some of them. This sample has approximately 110,000 clones, with approximately 85% found just once. Source material: peripheral blood. These receptors all stem from a man between 70 and 80 years old with acute or convalescent COVID-19. Each CDR3 is given with its conserved first and last residue. A D gene is named only where the DNA matches it firmly. Size values are once, few and many counts, or a class for expanded clones, and some rows have none.

TRBJ2-2,TRBV5-1,NA,NA,CASSLARGSDTGELFF,TGCGCCAGCAGCTTGGCACGGGGATCTGACACCGGGGAGCTGTTTTTT
TRBJ1-1,TRBV12-3/TRBV12-4,NA,NA,CASSPGGRREAFF,TGTGCCAGCAGTCCCGGGGGGAGACGTGAAGCTTTCTTT
TRBJ2-1,TRBV5-1,NA,NA,CASSPTGTELNEQFF,TGCGCCAGCAGCCCAACAGGGACCGAGTTAAATGAGCAGTTCTTC
TRBJ1-1,TRBV29-1,once,NA,CSVEADTMNTEAFF,TGCAGCGTTGAAGCGGACACTATGAACACTGAAGCTTTCTTT
TRBJ1-5,TRBV28,NA,NA,CASSLGGAVNQPQHF,TGTGCCAGCAGCTTGGGGGGGGCAGTCAATCAGCCCCAGCATTTT
TRBJ1-3,TRBV7-2,NA,NA,CASSHGQFSGNTIYF,TGTGCCAGCAGCCATGGGCAGTTCTCTGGAAACACCATATATTTT
TRBJ1-6,TRBV5-6,NA,NA,CASSFFDNSPLHF,TGTGCCAGCAGCTTTTTCGATAATTCACCCCTCCACTTT
TRBJ2-2,TRBV5-4,NA,TRBD2,CASTNLAGGHAGELFF,TGTGCCAGCACCAACCTAGCGGGGGGCCACGCCGGGGAGCTGTTTTTT
TRBJ2-3,TRBV28,NA,NA,CASILHGREDTQYF,TGTGCCAGCATCCTTCACGGACGGGAAGATACGCAGTATTTT
TRBJ2-2,TRBV11-2,NA,TRBD2,CASTPGRVGELFF,TGTGCCAGCACTCCGGGGAGGGTCGGGGAGCTGTTTTTT
TRBJ2-2,TRBV29-1,few,NA,CSVRTVRNTGELFF,TGCAGCGTAAGGACAGTCCGGAACACCGGGGAGCTGTTTTTT
TRBJ2-7,TRBV18,NA,TRBD2,CASSPEATSGARVF,TGTGCCAGCTCACCAGAGGCCACTAGCGGGGCGCGGGTCTTC
TRBJ1-4,TRBV2,NA,NA,CASSGGPGEKLFF,TGTGCCAGCAGTGGAGGGCCTGGGGAAAAACTGTTTTTT
TRBJ2-3,TRBV3-1/TRBV3-2,NA,TRBD2,CASSLGPGTRDTQYF,TGTGCCAGCAGCCTTGGTCCCGGGACTAGAGATACGCAGTATTTT
TRBJ2-7,TRBV25-1,once,TRBD2,CASTGAGGPYEQYF,TGTGCCAGCACGGGGGCGGGAGGGCCCTACGAGCAGTACTTC
TRBJ2-7,TRBV18,NA,TRBD1,CASSPPRTGVHEQYF,TGTGCCAGCTCACCCCCGAGGACAGGGGTCCACGAGCAGTACTTC
TRBJ2-1,TRBV4-2,NA,NA,CASSQDEVGRGYNEQFF,TGTGCCAGCAGCCAAGACGAAGTAGGGCGGGGTTACAATGAGCAGTTCTTC
TRBJ1-1,TRBV24-1,NA,NA,CATSQGWNTEAFF,TGTGCCACCAGTCAGGGGTGGAACACTGAAGCTTTCTTT
TRBJ1-1,TRBV5-1,once,TRBD1,CASSRDRGLGATEAFF,TGCGCCAGCAGCCGCGACAGGGGATTGGGGGCAACTGAAGCTTTCTTT
TRBJ2-7,TRBV5-1,NA,NA,CASSEWTASYEQYF,TGCGCCAGCAGCGAATGGACAGCATCCTACGAGCAGTACTTC
TRBJ2-2,TRBV5-1,NA,TRBD1,CASSWDRGQTGELFF,TGCGCCAGCAGCTGGGACAGGGGGCAGACCGGGGAGCTGTTTTTT
TRBJ1-1,TRBV5-1,NA,NA,CASSLQLLNTEAFF,TGCGCCAGCAGCTTGCAACTGTTGAACACTGAAGCTTTCTTT
TRBJ2-1,TRBV6-1,NA,TRBD2,CASSVLTSGGNNEQFF,TGTGCCAGCAGTGTCCTTACTAGCGGGGGTAACAATGAGCAGTTCTTC
TRBJ1-1,TRBV14,NA,NA,CASSQSGNTEAFF,TGTGCCAGCAGCCAATCCGGGAACACTGAAGCTTTCTTT
TRBJ2-2,TRBV3-1/TRBV3-2,NA,NA,CASSPHRVLDTGELFF,TGTGCCAGCAGCCCCCACAGGGTTCTGGACACCGGGGAGCTGTTTTTT
TRBJ1-6,TRBV5-1,NA,NA,CASSLEQPNSPLHF,TGCGCCAGCAGCTTGGAACAGCCAAATTCACCCCTCCACTTT
TRBJ2-2,TRBV2,NA,TRBD2,CASSQGLAGGSGELFF,TGTGCCAGCAGTCAGGGACTAGCGGGAGGGAGCGGGGAGCTGTTTTTT
TRBJ2-2,TRBV9,NA,NA,CASSNRRGGELFF,TGTGCCAGCAGCAATCGCAGGGGCGGGGAGCTGTTTTTT
TRBJ1-2,TRBV28,NA,TRBD1,CASTTQGTGGGDGYTF,TGTGCCAGCACGACTCAGGGGACAGGGGGCGGGGATGGCTACACCTTC
TRBJ1-4,TRBV29-1,once,TRBD1,CSVEGQGATGKLFF,TGCAGCGTTGAGGGCCAGGGGGCGACCGGAAAACTGTTTTTT
TRBJ1-2,TRBV30,NA,NA,CAWSPRGAPRGYTF,TGTGCCTGGAGCCCCCGGGGGGCACCGAGGGGCTACACCTTC